This T cell receptor beta chain is from a study of CD8+ T cells in alopecia areata. About the study: A 6-month off-drug phase came after tofacitinib, which had lasted 6 to 18 months. Whole-study results and caveats: Resident alphabeta T cells of normal skin are also sequenced in scalp samples.

Reverse transcription of extracted RNA yielded cDNA, which provided the sequencing template. This table comes from immunoSEQ multiplex PCR, and its TCRdb copy is limited to in-frame clones, with some not included. The table shows under 250,000 clones, with more than 45% occurring only once. Concerning this clone: Its matching antigen is unknown.

The germline CDR1 and CDR2 sequences are SQVTM and ANQGSEA. Between the trimmed V and J ends, which lost 3 bases and 0 bases, there was a span of 18 bases. The CDR3 is 17 residues long. Treatment of the sample: oral pan-JAK inhibitor, 5-10 mg twice daily. PBMCs yielded sorted CD4+ and CD8+ T cells. This clonotype was obtained from a human donor with alopecia areata. The J gene is TRBJ2-1, the V gene TRBV29-1; unclear D gene. This specimen consisted of CD4+ T cells sorted from blood, obtained at week 4, from a patient treated with tofacitinib. CDR3 nucleotides: TGCAGCGTTGATGGGGTGGGGAAACAGAGCTCCTACAATGAGCAGTTCTTC. Protein: CSVDGVGKQSSYNEQFF.